This entry concerns a single TCR beta chain. The sample comes from a study of blood T cell repertoires in COVID-19. Study-wide context: PBMCs, B-cell-depleted T cells, or T cells provided the cDNA or gDNA that made up the material.

Authors' data handling: Researchers report that nucleated cell counts were estimated from reference gene primer amplification. Sequencing was performed with immunoSEQ multiplex PCR; in TCRdb, only in-frame clones are kept and a portion is missing. The V and J calls and clone size were taken over from that table, and D and trimming were inferred from the DNA. Found here are about 260,000 clones, 83% of them singletons; the top ten hold over 4.5%. The sample consisted of peripheral blood. This receptor was taken from a man aged 60 to 69 who had recovered from COVID-19.

CDR3 nucleotide sequence: TGTGCCAGCGGGGGGACCGGGACAGGGAGAGAGACCCAGTACTTC. Translation: CASGGTGTGRETQYF. This chain connects TRBV6-5 to TRBJ2-5; the match to TRBD1 covers 9 bases. J gave up 4 bases and V 8 bases, and 11 bases lay outside the gene matches. The CDR3 has 15 amino acids. From germline, CDR1 is MNHEY and CDR2 SVGAGI.